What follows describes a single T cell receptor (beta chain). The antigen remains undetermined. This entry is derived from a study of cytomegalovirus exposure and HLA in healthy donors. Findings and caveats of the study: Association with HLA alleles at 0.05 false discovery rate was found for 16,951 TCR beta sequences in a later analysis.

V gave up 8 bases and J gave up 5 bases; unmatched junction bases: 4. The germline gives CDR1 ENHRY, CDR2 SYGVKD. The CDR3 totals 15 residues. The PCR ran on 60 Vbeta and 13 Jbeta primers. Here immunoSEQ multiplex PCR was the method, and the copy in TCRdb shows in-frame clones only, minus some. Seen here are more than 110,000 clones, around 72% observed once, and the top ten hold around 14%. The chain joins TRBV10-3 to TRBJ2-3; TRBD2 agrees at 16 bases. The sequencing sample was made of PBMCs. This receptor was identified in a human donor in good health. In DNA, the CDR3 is TGTGCCATCGGGACTAGCGGGGGGGCACGAGATACGCAGTATTTT. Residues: CAIGTSGGARDTQYF.